The rows below give T cell receptor beta chains drawn from one sample of a study of T cell responses to AZD1222 COVID-19 vaccine. Sequenced by immunoSEQ multiplex PCR; TCRdb stores in-frame clones only, minus some. The sample lists about 180,000 clones, 85% to 90% seen once, with around 10% in the top ten. The material sequenced was peripheral blood, taken 28 days after the second AZD1222 dose. The origin of the receptors is an adult who received the AZD1222 COVID-19 vaccine. CDR3s include the opening cysteine and the closing phenylalanine or tryptophan. Fields, in order: V gene, D gene, J gene, clone size, CDR3 protein, CDR3 DNA. D genes are given only for firm matches. Size values are once, few and many counts, or a class for expanded clones, and some rows have none.

TRBV5-4	TRBD1	TRBJ2-1	NA	CASSLQGNEQFF	TGTGCCAGCAGCCTACAGGGGAATGAGCAGTTCTTC
TRBV7-9	TRBD1	TRBJ1-2	NA	CASSSGQGAVGYTF	TGTGCCAGCAGTTCAGGACAGGGAGCAGTTGGCTACACCTTC
TRBV28	NA	TRBJ1-2	NA	CASRLPGTSYGYTF	TGTGCCAGCAGGTTGCCCGGGACGTCTTATGGCTACACCTTC
TRBV19	NA	TRBJ1-1	NA	CASSLPSPMNTEAFF	TGTGCCAGTAGCCTGCCCTCCCCAATGAACACTGAAGCTTTCTTT
TRBV4-3	TRBD1	TRBJ1-5	NA	CASSRGTDQPQHF	TGCGCCAGCAGCCGAGGGACAGATCAGCCCCAGCATTTT
TRBV7-2	NA	TRBJ2-5	NA	CASSARQGLGGGETQYF	TGTGCCAGCAGCGCGCGACAGGGACTCGGGGGAGGAGAGACCCAGTACTTC
TRBV11-2	NA	TRBJ1-6	NA	CASSFYSGSYNSPLHF	TGTGCCAGCAGCTTTTACTCCGGCTCCTATAATTCACCCCTCCACTTT
TRBV30	TRBD2	TRBJ2-1	NA	CAWRASGGNYNEQFF	TGTGCCTGGAGGGCAAGCGGGGGGAACTACAATGAGCAGTTCTTC
TRBV7-9	TRBD2	TRBJ2-3	NA	CASSLRTSGGTRRTDTQYF	TGTGCCAGCAGCTTGAGGACTAGCGGGGGGACTAGGCGGACAGATACGCAGTATTTT
TRBV19	NA	TRBJ2-1	NA	CASSRGGGQNEQFF	TGTGCCAGTAGTAGGGGCGGGGGCCAAAATGAGCAGTTCTTC
TRBV6-2/TRBV6-3	TRBD1	TRBJ2-5	NA	CASSYPPTGKETQYF	TGTGCCAGCAGTTACCCTCCGACAGGGAAAGAGACCCAGTACTTC
TRBV3-1/TRBV3-2	NA	TRBJ1-4	NA	CASSQVGRGPNEKLFF	TGTGCCAGCAGCCAAGTGGGTCGGGGGCCTAATGAAAAACTGTTTTTT
TRBV5-4	NA	TRBJ2-3	once	CASSTDSVSDTQYF	TGTGCCAGCAGCACGGACAGCGTTAGTGATACGCAGTATTTT
TRBV12-2	NA	TRBJ2-7	once	CASRPRALLYPYEQYF	TGTGCAAGTCGCCCCCGGGCCCTCCTATACCCTTACGAGCAGTACTTC
TRBV14	NA	TRBJ1-1	once	CASSPQLGPNTEAFF	TGTGCCAGCAGCCCACAACTGGGGCCGAACACTGAAGCTTTCTTT
TRBV6-5	NA	TRBJ2-1	NA	CASREDNEQFF	TGTGCCAGCAGAGAGGACAATGAGCAGTTCTTC
TRBV7-7	TRBD2	TRBJ2-7	NA	CASSLGSAGGPHEQYF	TGTGCTAGCAGCTTAGGATCCGCGGGGGGGCCCCACGAGCAGTACTTC
TRBV6-6	NA	TRBJ2-3	NA	CASSRVDTQYF	TGTGCCAGCAGTCGGGTAGATACGCAGTATTTT
TRBV11-1	TRBD1	TRBJ1-5	NA	CASSSDRGQPQHF	TGTGCCAGCAGCTCGGACAGGGGACAGCCCCAGCATTTT
TRBV10-1	TRBD2	TRBJ2-2	NA	CASSPERSGGADGELFF	TGCGCCAGCAGCCCTGAGAGGAGCGGGGGGGCGGACGGGGAGCTGTTTTTT
TRBV19	TRBD1	TRBJ1-2	NA	CASSILPGQGAYGYTF	TGTGCCAGTAGTATACTACCGGGACAGGGGGCGTATGGCTACACCTTC
TRBV2	TRBD1	TRBJ1-5	NA	CASSEGQGAQPQHF	TGTGCCAGCAGCGAGGGACAGGGGGCCCAGCCCCAGCATTTT
TRBV28	TRBD1	TRBJ1-3	NA	CASSRQGLWGNTIYF	TGTGCCAGCAGTAGACAGGGATTGTGGGGAAACACCATATATTTT
TRBV28	NA	TRBJ1-4	NA	CASRWGRANEKLFF	TGTGCCAGCAGGTGGGGACGGGCTAATGAAAAACTGTTTTTT
TRBV6-5	TRBD1	TRBJ1-1	NA	CASSYGDRGTEAFF	TGTGCCAGCAGTTACGGTGACAGGGGGACTGAAGCTTTCTTT
TRBV18	NA	TRBJ1-6	NA	CASSPGSPDNSPLHF	TGTGCCAGCTCACCGGGCAGCCCTGATAATTCACCCCTCCACTTT
TRBV10-3	NA	TRBJ2-1	NA	CAILANNEQFF	TGTGCCATCCTGGCGAACAATGAGCAGTTCTTC
TRBV18	NA	TRBJ2-2	NA	CASSPIMVESTGELFF	TGTGCCAGCTCACCAATTATGGTCGAGAGCACCGGGGAGCTGTTTTTT
TRBV6-5	NA	TRBJ2-1	NA	CASRSDREAWNEQFF	TGTGCCAGCAGGTCCGACAGGGAGGCTTGGAATGAGCAGTTCTTC
TRBV27	NA	TRBJ1-1	NA	CASSYRQMNTEAFF	TGTGCCAGCAGCTACAGACAGATGAACACTGAAGCTTTCTTT